This T cell receptor (beta chain) was recorded in a study of T cell repertoires in cytomegalovirus infection. Study at large: Indications of both CMV infection and matching HLA type were provided by public TCR beta signatures.

This clonotype was recorded at least ten times. Its antigen is unknown. One entry per CDR3 protein, called by TCRdb with MiXCR from the reads. The table has under 350,000 distinct CDR3 sequences, about 20% seen once; the top ten hold 15% to 20%. The CDR3 runs to 12 residues. Trimming removed 1 base from V and 4 bases from J, with 1 base in between. The sequence came from a human donor in good health (CMV status not recorded). Some clones in this sample may be carry-over from other donors' samples. The sequencing used cultured PBMCs, collected from culture after CMV antigen stimulation. This chain joins TRBV12-3 or TRBV12-4 and TRBJ2-2; D is unresolved. DNA for the CDR3: TGTGCCAGCAGTTTAGTCACCGGGGAGCTGTTTTTT. Its translation is CASSLVTGELFF.